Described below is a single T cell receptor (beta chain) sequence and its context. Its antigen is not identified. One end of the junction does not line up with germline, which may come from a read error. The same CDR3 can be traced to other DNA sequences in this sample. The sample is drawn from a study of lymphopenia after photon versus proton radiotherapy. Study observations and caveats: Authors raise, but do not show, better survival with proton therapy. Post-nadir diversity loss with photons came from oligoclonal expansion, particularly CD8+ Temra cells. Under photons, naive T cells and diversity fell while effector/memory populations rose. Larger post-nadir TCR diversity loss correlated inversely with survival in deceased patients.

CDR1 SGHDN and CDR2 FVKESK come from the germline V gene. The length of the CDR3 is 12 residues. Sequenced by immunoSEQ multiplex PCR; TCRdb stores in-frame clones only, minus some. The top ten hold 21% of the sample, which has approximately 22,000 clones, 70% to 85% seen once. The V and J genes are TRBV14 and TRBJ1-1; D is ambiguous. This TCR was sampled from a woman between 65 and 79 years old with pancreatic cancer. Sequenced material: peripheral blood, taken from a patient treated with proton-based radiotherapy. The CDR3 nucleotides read TGTGCCAGCAGCCAACTAGGGAGTGAAGCCTTCTTT. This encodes CASSQLGSEAFF.